This entry describes one T cell receptor beta chain. Its antigen remains unidentified. This entry is derived from a study of T cells in tuberculosis. Study details: A South African cohort included IGRA-negative adolescents, latently infected IGRA-positive adolescents and adults with active tuberculosis. General observations from the study: Classification accuracy was roughly 87% (AUROC approximately 0.89) with the GMM-specific repertoire. Smaller alpha distances in active tuberculosis partly reflected shorter CDR3-alpha lengths. Active tuberculosis alpha repertoires lay closer to GMM-specific TCRs than controls'.

The protocol was immunoSEQ multiplex PCR, while the TCRdb copy is restricted to in-frame clones and leaves out a portion. This table has 47,000 or so clones, about 95% appearing once. Time point here: new active TB diagnosis, blood taken before or within 7 days of starting treatment. Germline values: CDR1 MDHEN, CDR2 SYDVKM. V was shortened by 5 bases and J by 1 base, with 15 bases between the two germline ends. The CDR3 length is 15 residues. The clonotype was recovered from an adult with tuberculosis. The J gene is TRBJ2-7, the V gene TRBV28; D might be TRBD1 (6 bases). Source: PBMCs, taken at tuberculosis diagnosis. Here the CDR3 DNA reads TGTGCCAGCAGTCCCCCGGACAGAGGGTCCTACGAGCAGTACTTC. It encodes CASSPPDRGSYEQYF.